This TCR beta chain came from a study of OX40 agonist ivuxolimab in advanced cancers. Whole-study context: Two cutaneous melanoma patients and one hepatocellular carcinoma patient, three in all, had partial responses.

The protocol was immunoSEQ multiplex PCR, while the TCRdb copy is restricted to in-frame clones and leaves out a portion. The table has approximately 70,000 clones, about nine tenths seen once. Patients with autoimmune history or systemic immunosuppression were excluded. As concerns this clone: Its antigen is unidentified.

This CDR3 is 17 amino acids long. The V end lost 4 bases, the J end lost 4 bases, and 19 bases lay between the germline ends. CDR1 and CDR2 from the germline V gene are SGHAT and FQDESV (reference sequence). Overall study results and limits: Still undetermined is the antigen specificity of the expanded peripheral T cells.

The J gene is TRBJ2-2, the V gene TRBV11-1; perhaps TRBD1 as D (6 bases). This TCR was recovered from an adult with an advanced solid tumor such as melanoma, head and neck, liver or kidney cancer. The sequences come from CD4+ or CD8+ T cells sorted from blood, collected in a trial of the OX40 agonist ivuxolimab. The CDR3 DNA follows: TGTGCCAGCAGCTACACGATTGAGACAGGACTCACCGGGGAGCTGTTTTTT. It translates to CASSYTIETGLTGELFF.